These 2 T cell receptor beta chains were sequenced from one sample in a study of post-analysis software for immune sequencing data. General observations from the study: With TRBV5-6, TRBV5-1 and TRBV20-1 included, about 5 TRBV segments were more frequent in patients than in controls.

Included in the TCR beta cDNA libraries were unique molecular identifiers. One entry per CDR3 protein results from TCRdb running MiXCR on the PCR reads. Seen here are 450,000 or so distinct CDR3 sequences, around 40% observed once, and the top ten hold around 10%. Their cognate antigens are unknown. The specimen was blood. The receptors come from a girl aged 10 to 17 with multiple sclerosis.

V gene TRBV7-8 combines with J gene TRBJ1-1; D remains unclear. The CDR3 has 16 residues. Trimming cost V 1 base and J 3 bases, with 15 bases left between them. The germline V gene has CDR1 SGHVS and CDR2 FQNEAQ. The CDR3 coding sequence is TGTGCCAGCAGCTTAGGTTTTGTTTCCGGCGACACTGAAGCTTTCTTT. The encoded protein is CASSLGFVSGDTEAFF.

The V call is TRBV7-2, the J call TRBJ2-6; D may correspond to TRBD1 or TRBD2 (6 bases each). The CDR3 has 16 residues. V lost 1 base to trimming and J lost 4 bases, with 11 bases between them. From germline, CDR1 is SGHTA and CDR2 FQGNSA. DNA for the CDR3: TGTGCCAGCAGCTTAGTAGGGGGGACGGGGGCCAACGTCCTGACTTTC. It yields the protein CASSLVGGTGANVLTF.